The rows below give T cell receptor beta chains drawn from one sample of a study of CD8 T cells in Susac syndrome. TCRdb reprocessed the immunoSEQ multiplex PCR reads via MiXCR and lists one record per CDR3 protein. The sample contains about 140,000 distinct CDR3 sequences, 95% of which appear only once. Sequenced sample: CD4+ T cells from PBMCs. These receptors were taken from a human donor with Susac syndrome. Each CDR3 is given with its conserved first and last residue.

j_call v_call cdr3_length cdr3_aa
TRBJ1-3 TRBV20-1 12 CSGLQGQNTIYF
TRBJ2-4 TRBV20-1 13 CSASHKGEDIQYF
TRBJ2-1 TRBV9 16 CASSGGGGLPESKQFF
TRBJ1-6 TRBV2 13 CASMGAEGSPLHF
TRBJ2-5 TRBV18 13 CASSPSVQETQYF
TRBJ2-2 TRBV7-3 11 CASSLTGELFF
TRBJ1-2 TRBV6-5 14 CASSYLDRAYGYTF
TRBJ1-1 TRBV29-1 16 CSVTTTLTGPYTEAFF
TRBJ2-7 TRBV12-3/TRBV12-4 15 CASTFGQRRVYEQYF
TRBJ2-7 TRBV5-1 15 CASSLVGGRPYEQYF
TRBJ1-2 TRBV30 14 CAWAPGQGTFGYTF
TRBJ2-5 TRBV4-1 13 CASSQEYQETQYF
TRBJ1-6 TRBV30 14 CAWSGDTYNSPLHF
TRBJ1-1 TRBV12-5 13 CATQQALNTEAFF
TRBJ1-2 TRBV27 14 CASSLQGSRFGYTF
TRBJ2-1 TRBV12-3/TRBV12-4 14 CASSLGAGGGEQFF
TRBJ1-1 TRBV30 13 CAWSVRGNTEAFF
TRBJ1-3 TRBV20-1 14 CSASKDVAGNTIYF
TRBJ1-1 TRBV29-1 12 CSVRTGNTEAFF
TRBJ1-5 TRBV20-1 15 CSARGLDPRGQPQHF
TRBJ2-1 TRBV3-1 11 CASSLLDSQFF
TRBJ2-7 TRBV5-6 15 CASSTPDRNSYEQYF
TRBJ2-7 TRBV18 16 CASSHLTSGGSSEQYF
TRBJ2-5 TRBV7-9 15 CASSRRVLFQETQYF
TRBJ1-2 TRBV18 15 CASSPRQGTNYGYTF
TRBJ1-5 TRBV20-1 15 CSASDREYSNQPQHF
TRBJ2-3 TRBV25-1 15 CASTSVGVSADTQYF
TRBJ1-1 TRBV13 13 CASSRQQNTEAFF
TRBJ2-2 TRBV29-1 14 CSVRPGQGTGELFF
TRBJ2-1 TRBV20-1 12 CSASRASTEQFF
TRBJ2-3 TRBV7-9 13 CASNSAGRNTQYF
TRBJ1-1 TRBV29-1 14 CSGHRGAMNTEAFF
TRBJ2-5 TRBV11-2 13 CASSLGAAETQYF
TRBJ1-2 TRBV7-8 14 CASSLGGRTFGYTF
TRBJ1-2 TRBV4-1 14 CASSQPVGLYGYTF
TRBJ2-6 TRBV10-2 15 CASRGGNSGANVLTF
TRBJ1-2 TRBV30 12 CAGGGGNYGYTF
TRBJ2-6 TRBV28 16 CASKRGGKTGANVLTF
TRBJ2-7 TRBV15 13 CATSIQGAYEQYF
TRBJ2-5 TRBV28 19 CASSYGTGGAFPPGWTQYF
TRBJ2-1 TRBV3-1 18 CASSPASSQGGTYNEQFF
TRBJ1-5 TRBV30 13 CAWTRGSNQPQHF
TRBJ2-1 TRBV6-2/TRBV6-3 12 CASSDGNNEQFF
TRBJ2-6 TRBV12-5 17 CASGLVPKHSGANVLTF
TRBJ2-5 TRBV5-1 16 CASSSKGTVPQETQYF